The TCR beta chain described here comes from a study of persistence of HIV-infected CD4 T cells. Study observations and caveats: Within sorted populations, more oligoclonal TCRs accompanied more oligoclonal proviruses.

Lysates of CMV-infected fibroblasts at 10 ug/mL stimulated these cells. Sorted nonresponding memory CD4+ T cells were CD40L-negative, CD69-negative, CD45RO-high. Suppressive ART was started during chronic HIV-1 infection in these adults. The libraries were made with immunoSEQ version 4 in survey mode. Genomic DNA was diluted to 10 ng/uL, up to 1 ug per sample. Data came from immunoSEQ multiplex PCR; TCRdb stores just in-frame clones and leaves some out. The data show 45,000 to 55,000 clones, 75% to 85% seen once. This clone has just one count. Its target is unknown. The V end was cut by 6 bases, the J end by 4 bases, with 10 bases between. This CDR3 region has 13 residues. Per the germline V gene, CDR1 is LGHNA and CDR2 is YSLEER.

The sample was CD4+ T cells sorted from PBMCs after approximately 20-hour stimulation, taken from a patient who received antiretroviral therapy. The sequence was collected from an adult man with HIV who was CMV-seropositive. This chain uses TRBV4-3 with TRBJ1-3; a possible D gene is TRBD1 (5 bases). The CDR3 nucleotides are TGCGCCAGCAGTCAGGGACCGGGAAACACCATATATTTT. Translating it yields CASSQGPGNTIYF.